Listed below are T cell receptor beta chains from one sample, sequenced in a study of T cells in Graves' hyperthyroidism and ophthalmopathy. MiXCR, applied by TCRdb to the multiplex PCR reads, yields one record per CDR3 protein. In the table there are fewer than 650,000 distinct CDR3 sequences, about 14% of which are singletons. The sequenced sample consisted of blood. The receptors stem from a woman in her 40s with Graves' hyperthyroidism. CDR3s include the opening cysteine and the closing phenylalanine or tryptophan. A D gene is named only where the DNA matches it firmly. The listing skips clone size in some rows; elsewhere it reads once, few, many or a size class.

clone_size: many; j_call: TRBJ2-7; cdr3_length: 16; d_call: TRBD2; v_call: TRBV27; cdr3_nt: TGTGCCACCCGAGGACTAGCGGGAGTTTCAACCTACGAGCAGTACTTC; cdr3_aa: CATRGLAGVSTYEQYF
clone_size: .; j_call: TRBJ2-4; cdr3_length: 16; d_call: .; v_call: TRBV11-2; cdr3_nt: TGTGCCAGCAGCCCGGTAGGGGACCTAGCCAAAAACATTCAGTACTTC; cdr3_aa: CASSPVGDLAKNIQYF
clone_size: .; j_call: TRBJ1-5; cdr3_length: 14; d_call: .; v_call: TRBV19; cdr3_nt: TGTGCCAGTAGTATGGGCAGGGTAAATCAGCCCCAGCATTTT; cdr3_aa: CASSMGRVNQPQHF
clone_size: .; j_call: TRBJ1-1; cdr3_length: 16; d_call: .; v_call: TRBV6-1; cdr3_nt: TGTGCCAGCAGCCTTACTACCCGGGACGTTAACACTGAAGCTTTCTTT; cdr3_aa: CASSLTTRDVNTEAFF
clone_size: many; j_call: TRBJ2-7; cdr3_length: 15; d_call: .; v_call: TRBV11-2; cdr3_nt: TGTGCCAGCAGCTTAGGTAAAGTCGGGAACTACGAGCAGTACTTC; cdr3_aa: CASSLGKVGNYEQYF
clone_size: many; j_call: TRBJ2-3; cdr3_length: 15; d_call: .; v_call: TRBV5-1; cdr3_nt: TGCGCCAGCAGCTTGGATCTCCCGGGCACTGATACGCAGTATTTT; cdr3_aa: CASSLDLPGTDTQYF
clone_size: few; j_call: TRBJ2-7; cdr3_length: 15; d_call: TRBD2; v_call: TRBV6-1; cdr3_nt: TGTGCCAGCAGTTATACTAGCGGGAATAACTACGAGCAGTACTTC; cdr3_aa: CASSYTSGNNYEQYF
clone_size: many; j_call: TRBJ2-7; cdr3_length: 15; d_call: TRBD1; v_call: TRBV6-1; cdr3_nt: TGTGCCAGCAGTCCATATCGAGGGGGCTACTACGAGCAGTACTTC; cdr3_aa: CASSPYRGGYYEQYF
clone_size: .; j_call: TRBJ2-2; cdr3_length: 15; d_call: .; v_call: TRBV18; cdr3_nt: TGTGCCAGCTCACCACCCGAGGGGTACACCGGGGAGCTGTTTTTT; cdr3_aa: CASSPPEGYTGELFF
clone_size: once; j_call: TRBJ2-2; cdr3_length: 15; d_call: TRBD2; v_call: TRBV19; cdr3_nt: TGTGCCGTCACACCGTCCAGCGGGAGGACCGGGGAGCTGTTTTTT; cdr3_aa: CAVTPSSGRTGELFF
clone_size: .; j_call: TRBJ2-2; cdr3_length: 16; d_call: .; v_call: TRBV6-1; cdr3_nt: TGTGCCAGCAGGAGCTCCCTGGGAACTCACACCGGGGAGCTGTTTTTT; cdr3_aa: CASRSSLGTHTGELFF
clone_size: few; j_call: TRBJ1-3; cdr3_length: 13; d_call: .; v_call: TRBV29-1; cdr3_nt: TGCAGCGTTGTATCCGGGGCTGGAAACACCATATATTTT; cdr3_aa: CSVVSGAGNTIYF
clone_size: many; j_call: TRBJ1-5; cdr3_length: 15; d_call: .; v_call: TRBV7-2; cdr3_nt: TGTGCCAGCAGCTTTTCTGCGGACGCGGCGCAGCCCCAGCATTTT; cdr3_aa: CASSFSADAAQPQHF
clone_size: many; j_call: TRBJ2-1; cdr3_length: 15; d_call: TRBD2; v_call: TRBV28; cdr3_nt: TGTGCCACCAATCCGGGACTAGCGGGATCGAAGGAGCAGTTCTTC; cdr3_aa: CATNPGLAGSKEQFF
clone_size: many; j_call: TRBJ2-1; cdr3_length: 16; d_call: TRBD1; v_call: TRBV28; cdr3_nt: TGTGCCAGCAGTCAACAGGGGGCCGGCTCCTACAATGAGCAGTTCTTC; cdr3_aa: CASSQQGAGSYNEQFF
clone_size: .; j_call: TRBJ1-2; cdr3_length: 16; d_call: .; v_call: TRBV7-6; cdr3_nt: TGTGCCAGCAGCCCACATGATGGACCCAATAACTATGGCTACACCTTC; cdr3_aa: CASSPHDGPNNYGYTF
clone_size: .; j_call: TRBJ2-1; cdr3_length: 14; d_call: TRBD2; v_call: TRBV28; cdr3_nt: TGTGCCACCAGACTAGCGGGGGCCTACAATGAGCAGTTCTTC; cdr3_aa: CATRLAGAYNEQFF
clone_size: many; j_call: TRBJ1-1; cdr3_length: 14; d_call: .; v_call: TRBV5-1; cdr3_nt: TGCGCCAGCAGCCCCGGATTGCTGAACACTGAAGCTTTCTTT; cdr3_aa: CASSPGLLNTEAFF
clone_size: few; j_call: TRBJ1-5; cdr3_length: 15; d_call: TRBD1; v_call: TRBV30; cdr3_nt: TGTGCCTGGAGGACCGGGACAGGGGGCAATCAGCCCCAGCATTTT; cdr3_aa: CAWRTGTGGNQPQHF
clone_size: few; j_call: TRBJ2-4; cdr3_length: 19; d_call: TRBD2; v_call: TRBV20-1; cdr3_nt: TGCAGTGCTAGAGTCTACACCGGGACTAGCGGGATGGGGGGAAACATTCAGTACTTC; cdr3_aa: CSARVYTGTSGMGGNIQYF
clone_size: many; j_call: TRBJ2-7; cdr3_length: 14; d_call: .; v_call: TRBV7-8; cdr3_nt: TGTGCCAGCAGCTTTCGAGCGGGTACCTACGAGCAGTACTTC; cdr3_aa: CASSFRAGTYEQYF
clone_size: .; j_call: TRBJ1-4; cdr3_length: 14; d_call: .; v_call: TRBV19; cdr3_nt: TGTGCCAGTAGTACGGGACGTTCGGGTGAAAAACCGTTTTTT; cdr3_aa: CASSTGRSGEKPFF
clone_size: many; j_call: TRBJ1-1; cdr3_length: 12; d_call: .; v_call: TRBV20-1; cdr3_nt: TGCAGTGCTATGGGTTGGGGGACTGAAGCTTTCTTT; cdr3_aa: CSAMGWGTEAFF
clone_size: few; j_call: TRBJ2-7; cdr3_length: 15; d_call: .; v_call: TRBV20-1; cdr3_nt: TGCAGTGCTAGAGACGGACGGAGGAGCTCCTACGAGCAGTACTTC; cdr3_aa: CSARDGRRSSYEQYF
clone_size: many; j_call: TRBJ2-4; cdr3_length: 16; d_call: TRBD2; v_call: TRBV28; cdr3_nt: TGTGCCAGCAGAGCAAAGGCGGCTAGCGGGTGGGACATTCAGTACTTC; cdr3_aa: CASRAKAASGWDIQYF
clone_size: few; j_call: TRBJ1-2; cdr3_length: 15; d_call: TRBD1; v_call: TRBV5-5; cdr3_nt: TGTGCCAGCAGCTTGGCCGGGACAGGGATTTATGGCTACACCTTC; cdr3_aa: CASSLAGTGIYGYTF
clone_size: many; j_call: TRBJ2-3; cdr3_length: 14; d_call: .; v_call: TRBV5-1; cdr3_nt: TGCGCCAGCAGCTCTGGGGCGGGCACAGATACGCAGTATTTT; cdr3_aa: CASSSGAGTDTQYF
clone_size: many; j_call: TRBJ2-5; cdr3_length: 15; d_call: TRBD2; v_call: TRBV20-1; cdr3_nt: TGCAGTGCTAGTGGGACTAGCGGAGGCCAAGAGACCCAGTACTTC; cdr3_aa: CSASGTSGGQETQYF
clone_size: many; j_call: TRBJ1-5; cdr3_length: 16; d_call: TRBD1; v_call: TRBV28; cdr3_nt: TGTGCCAGCAGTTTAGCCAGGGGGCTGATCAATCAGCCCCAGCATTTT; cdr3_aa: CASSLARGLINQPQHF
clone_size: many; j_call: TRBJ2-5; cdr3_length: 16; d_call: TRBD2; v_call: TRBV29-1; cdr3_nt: TGCAGCGTTGTGCCGCGGGCTAGCGGGAGGGTGGAGACCCAGTACTTC; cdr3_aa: CSVVPRASGRVETQYF
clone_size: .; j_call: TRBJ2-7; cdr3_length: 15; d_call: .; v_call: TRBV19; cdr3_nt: TGTGCCAGTAGTATTGCACATTTAGAGGCCTACGAGCAGTACTTC; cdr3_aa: CASSIAHLEAYEQYF
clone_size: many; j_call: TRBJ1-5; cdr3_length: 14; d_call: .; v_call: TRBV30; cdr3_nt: TGTGCCTGGAGTGTATTAGGGGGCAATCAGCCCCAGCATTTT; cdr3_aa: CAWSVLGGNQPQHF
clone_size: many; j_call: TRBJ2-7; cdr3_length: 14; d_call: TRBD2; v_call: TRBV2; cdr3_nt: TGTGCCAGCACTCCGACTAGCGGGAGCTACGAGCAGTACTTC; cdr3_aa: CASTPTSGSYEQYF
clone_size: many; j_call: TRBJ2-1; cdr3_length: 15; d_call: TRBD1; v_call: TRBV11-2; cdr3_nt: TGTGCCAGCAGTTTGGACAGGGGTGGATACAATGAGCAGTTCTTC; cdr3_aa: CASSLDRGGYNEQFF
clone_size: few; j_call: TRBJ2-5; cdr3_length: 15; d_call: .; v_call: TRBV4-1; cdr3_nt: TGCGCCAGCAGCCAAGTACCCAGGGACGAGCAGACCCAGTACTTC; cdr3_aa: CASSQVPRDEQTQYF
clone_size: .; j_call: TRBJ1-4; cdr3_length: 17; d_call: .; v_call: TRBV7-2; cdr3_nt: TGTGCCAGCAGCTCCAACAGCAGGGGATCAACTAATGAAAAACTGTTTTTT; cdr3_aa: CASSSNSRGSTNEKLFF
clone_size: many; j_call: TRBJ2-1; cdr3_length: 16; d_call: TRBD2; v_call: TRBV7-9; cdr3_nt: TGTGCCAGCAGCTTAGCTGGGCTAGCGGGAGCCCATGAGCAGTTCTTC; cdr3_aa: CASSLAGLAGAHEQFF
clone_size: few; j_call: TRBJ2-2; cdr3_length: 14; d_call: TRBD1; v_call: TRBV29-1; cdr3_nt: TGCAGCGTCCGCCGGGACAGGAACACCGGGGAGCTGTTTTTT; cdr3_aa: CSVRRDRNTGELFF
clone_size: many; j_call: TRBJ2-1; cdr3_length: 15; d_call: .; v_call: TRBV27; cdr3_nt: TGTGCCAGCAGCTCAGGACGGATGTTTGGCAATGAGCAGTTCTTC; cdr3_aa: CASSSGRMFGNEQFF
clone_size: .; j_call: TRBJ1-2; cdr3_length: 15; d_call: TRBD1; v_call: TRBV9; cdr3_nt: TGTGCCAGCAGCCCCGGGACAGGGGGCACGGCTGGCTACACCTTC; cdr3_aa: CASSPGTGGTAGYTF
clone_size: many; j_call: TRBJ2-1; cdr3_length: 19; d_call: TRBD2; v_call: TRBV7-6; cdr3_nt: TGTGCCAGCAGCTCTCAAACAGGAACGACTAGCGGGACCTACAATGAGCAGTTCTTC; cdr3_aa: CASSSQTGTTSGTYNEQFF
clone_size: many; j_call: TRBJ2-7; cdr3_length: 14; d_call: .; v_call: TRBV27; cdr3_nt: TGTGCCAGCAGCTACAGCGTTAGCTCCTACGAGCAGTACTTC; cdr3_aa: CASSYSVSSYEQYF
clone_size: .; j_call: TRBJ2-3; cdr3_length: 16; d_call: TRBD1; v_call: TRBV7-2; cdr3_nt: TGTGCCAGCAGCTCCAGGACAGGGAATGAGGGGGGTACGCAGTATTTT; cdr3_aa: CASSSRTGNEGGTQYF
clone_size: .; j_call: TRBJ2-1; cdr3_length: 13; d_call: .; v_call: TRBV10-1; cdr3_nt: TGCGCCAGCAGTGACTTTTGGTACAATGAGCAGTTCTTC; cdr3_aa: CASSDFWYNEQFF
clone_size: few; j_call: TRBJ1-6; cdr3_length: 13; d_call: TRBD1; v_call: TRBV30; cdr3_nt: TGTGCCTGGAGACCGACAGGGACATCACCCCTCCACTTT; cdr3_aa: CAWRPTGTSPLHF
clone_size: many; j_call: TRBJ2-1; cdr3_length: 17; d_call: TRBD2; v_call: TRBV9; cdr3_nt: TGTGCCAGCAGCACCCGACTAGCGGGAGGGCCCCCCAAGGAGCAGTTCTTC; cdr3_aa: CASSTRLAGGPPKEQFF
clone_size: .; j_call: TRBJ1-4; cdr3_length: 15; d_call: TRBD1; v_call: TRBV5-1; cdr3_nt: TGCGCCAGCAGCCCTCGACAGGGGGCGGCCGAAAAACTGTTTTTT; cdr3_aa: CASSPRQGAAEKLFF
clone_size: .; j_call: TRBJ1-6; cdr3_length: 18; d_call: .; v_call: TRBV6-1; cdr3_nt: TGTGCCAGCAGTGGACCCGACAGTTACCGGGGGTATAATTCACCCCTCCACTTT; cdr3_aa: CASSGPDSYRGYNSPLHF
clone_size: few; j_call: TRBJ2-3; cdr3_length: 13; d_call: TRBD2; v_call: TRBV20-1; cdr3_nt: TGCAGTAGCCTAGCGGGAGACACAGATACGCAGTATTTT; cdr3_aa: CSSLAGDTDTQYF
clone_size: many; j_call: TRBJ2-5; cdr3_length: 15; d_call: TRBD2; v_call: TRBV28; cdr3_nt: TGTGCCAGCAGTGCCCTTGCGGGAGTAAGAGAGACCCAGTACTTC; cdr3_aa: CASSALAGVRETQYF
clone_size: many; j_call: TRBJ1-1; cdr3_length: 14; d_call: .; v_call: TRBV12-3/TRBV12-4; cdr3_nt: TGTGCCAGCAGTTCTGGGGAGGGAGGGACTGAAGCTTTCTTT; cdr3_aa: CASSSGEGGTEAFF
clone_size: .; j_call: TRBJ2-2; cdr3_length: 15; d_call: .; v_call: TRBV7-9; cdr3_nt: TGTGCCAGCAGCCCCGACGGACCGAACACCGGGGAGCTGTTTTTT; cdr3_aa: CASSPDGPNTGELFF